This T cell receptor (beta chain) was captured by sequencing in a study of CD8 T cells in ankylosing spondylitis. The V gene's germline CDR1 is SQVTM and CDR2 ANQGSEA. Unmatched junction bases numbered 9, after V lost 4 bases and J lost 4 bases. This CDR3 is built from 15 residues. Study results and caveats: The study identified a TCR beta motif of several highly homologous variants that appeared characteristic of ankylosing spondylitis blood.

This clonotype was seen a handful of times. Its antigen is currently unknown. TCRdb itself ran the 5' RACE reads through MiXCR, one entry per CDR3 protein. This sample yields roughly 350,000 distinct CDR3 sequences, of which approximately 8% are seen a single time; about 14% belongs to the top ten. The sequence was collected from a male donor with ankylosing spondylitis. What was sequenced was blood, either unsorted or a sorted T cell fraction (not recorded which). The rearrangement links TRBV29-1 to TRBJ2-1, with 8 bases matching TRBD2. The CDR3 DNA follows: TGCAGCGTTGGGGGCGGGGCGGGAGGATACAATGAGCAGTTCTTC. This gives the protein CSVGGGAGGYNEQFF.